Each of the 9 T cell receptor beta chains below was sequenced from the same sample in a study of OX40 agonist ivuxolimab in advanced cancers. Assay: immunoSEQ multiplex PCR; the TCRdb copy retains only in-frame clones and omits some. The table records 76,000 or so clones, 70% to 90% of them present only once. Sample: CD4+ or CD8+ T cells sorted from blood, taken in a trial of the OX40 agonist ivuxolimab. These TCRs come from an adult with an advanced solid tumor such as melanoma, head and neck, liver or kidney cancer.

This clone was counted once. The chain recombines TRBV11-3 with TRBJ2-2; weak D call: TRBD1 (5 bases). From germline, CDR1 is SGHNT and CDR2 YENEEA. Deletions cut 1 base from V and 4 bases from J, with 10 bases between. The CDR3 has 15 residues. CDR3 in DNA: TGTGCCAGCAGCTTAGGGGGTAGGGGCACCGGGGAGCTGTTTTTT. This translates into CASSLGGRGTGELFF.

The V call is TRBV7-9, the J call TRBJ1-2; D call uncertain. Germline CDR1 and CDR2: SEHNR and FQNEAQ (reference sequence). V lost 0 bases and J lost 1, with 18 bases in between. The CDR3 has 18 residues. Here the CDR3 DNA reads TGTGCCAGCAGCTTAGCGCCCGGTGATAGGTTAAGTAACTATGGCTACACCTTC. Its protein is CASSLAPGDRLSNYGYTF.

J is TRBJ1-2 and V is TRBV19, with 7 bases fitting TRBD1. Trimming took 7 bases from V and 4 from J; bases not matched to a gene: 12. Per the germline V gene, CDR1 is LNHDA and CDR2 is SQIVND (reference sequence). The CDR3 is made up of 15 amino acids. This CDR3 is CASKGGTGTTYGYTF. In DNA, the CDR3 is TGTGCCAGTAAAGGGGGCACCGGGACAACCTATGGCTACACCTTC. Filled out from reference TRBV19 and TRBJ1-2, the complete variable domain reads DGGITQSPKYLFRKEGQNVTLSCEQNLNHDAMYWYRQDPGQGLRLIYYSQIVNDFQKGDIAEGYSVSREKKESFPLTVTSAQKNPTAFYLCASKGGTGTTYGYTFGSGTRLTVV.

The rearrangement links TRBV19 to TRBJ2-1; 8 positions agree with TRBD2. Germline V lookup: CDR1 LNHDA, CDR2 SQIVND (reference sequence). The CDR3 spans 16 residues. The J segment lost 2 bases and the V segment lost 5 bases, leaving 8 bases of the junction unmatched. The DNA of the CDR3 is TGTGCCAGTAGTCCCAGCGGGGGATCTGCCTACAATGAGCAGTTCTTC. This codes for CASSPSGGSAYNEQFF.

The genes are TRBV4-3 and TRBJ2-2; TRBD1 is a possible D gene (5 bases). The CDR3 has 16 residues. Looked up from germline, CDR1 is LGHNA and CDR2 is YSLEER. Deletions cut 0 bases from V and 1 base from J, with 9 bases between. CDR3 sequence reads: CASSQEGRVNTGELFF. The CDR3 DNA follows: TGCGCCAGCAGCCAAGAGGGCAGGGTGAACACCGGGGAGCTGTTTTTT.

This sequence joins TRBV7-2 and TRBJ2-6; D is uncertain. Per the germline V gene, CDR1 is SGHTA and CDR2 is FQGNSA. V was pared by 1 base and J by 0 bases, with 4 bases between. The CDR3 contains 15 residues. The CDR3 DNA reads as TGTGCCAGCAGCTTAGGCCGCTCTGGGGCCAACGTCCTGACTTTC. It specifies CASSLGRSGANVLTF.

The V and J genes are TRBV7-2 and TRBJ1-2; TRBD1 matches at 10 bases. Per germline, CDR1 SGHTA and CDR2 FQGNSA. The CDR3 length is 15 residues. J was trimmed by 1 base and V by 4 bases; bases with no gene match: 3. The CDR3 protein is CASSSWDRGNYGYTF. CDR3 bases: TGTGCCAGCAGCTCATGGGACAGGGGTAACTATGGCTACACCTTC.

The chain is built from TRBV12-5 and TRBJ2-7, with D possibly TRBD2 on 6 matching bases. The CDR3 has 13 amino acids. Looked up from germline, CDR1 is LGHNT and CDR2 is FRNRAP. The V and J ends lost 1 base and 6 bases respectively, with 10 bases between them. The CDR3 reads CASGLDYGGEQYF. CDR3 sequence (DNA): TGTGCTAGTGGTTTGGACTACGGGGGCGAGCAGTACTTC.

This chain links TRBV7-9 with TRBJ1-4; tentative D call: TRBD1 (6 bases). This CDR3 spans 14 amino acids. V was clipped by 5 bases and J by 3 bases, with 10 bases between them. Germline V gene sequence: CDR1 SEHNR, CDR2 FQNEAQ (reference sequence). CDR3 sequence (DNA): TGTGCCAGCAGCCAGGGGACTCCTAATGAAAAACTGTTTTTT. It translates to CASSQGTPNEKLFF.